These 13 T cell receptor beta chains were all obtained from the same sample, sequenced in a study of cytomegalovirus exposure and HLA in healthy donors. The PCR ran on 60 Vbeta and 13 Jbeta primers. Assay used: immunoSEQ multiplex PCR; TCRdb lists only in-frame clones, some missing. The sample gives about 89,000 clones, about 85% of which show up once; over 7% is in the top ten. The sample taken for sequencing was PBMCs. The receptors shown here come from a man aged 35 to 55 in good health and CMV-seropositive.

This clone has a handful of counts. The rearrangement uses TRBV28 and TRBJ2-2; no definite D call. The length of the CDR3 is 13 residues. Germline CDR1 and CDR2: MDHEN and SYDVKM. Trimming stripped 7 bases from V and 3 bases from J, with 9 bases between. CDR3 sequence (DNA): TGTGCCAGCACCCCTGCGGACACCGGGGAGCTGTTTTTT. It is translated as CASTPADTGELFF.

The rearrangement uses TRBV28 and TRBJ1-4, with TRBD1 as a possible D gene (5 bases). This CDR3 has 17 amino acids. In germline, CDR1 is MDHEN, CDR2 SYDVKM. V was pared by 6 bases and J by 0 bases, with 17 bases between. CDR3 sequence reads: CASRGLDPTATNEKLFF. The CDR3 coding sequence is TGTGCCAGCAGGGGGCTTGATCCTACGGCAACTAATGAAAAACTGTTTTTT.

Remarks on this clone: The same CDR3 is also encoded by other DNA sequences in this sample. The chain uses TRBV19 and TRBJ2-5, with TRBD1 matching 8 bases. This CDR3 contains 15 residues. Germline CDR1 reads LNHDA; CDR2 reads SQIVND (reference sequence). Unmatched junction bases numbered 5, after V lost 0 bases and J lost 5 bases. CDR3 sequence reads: CASSIEDRGRETQYF. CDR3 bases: TGTGCCAGTAGTATAGAAGACAGGGGACGGGAGACCCAGTACTTC.

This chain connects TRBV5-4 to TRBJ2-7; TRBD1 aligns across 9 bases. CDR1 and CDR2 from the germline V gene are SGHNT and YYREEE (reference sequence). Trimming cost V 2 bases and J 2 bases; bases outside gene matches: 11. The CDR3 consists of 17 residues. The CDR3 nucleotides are TGTGCCAGCAGCTTTGGGACAGGGAGGCGAGGGGCCTACGAGCAGTACTTC. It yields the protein CASSFGTGRRGAYEQYF. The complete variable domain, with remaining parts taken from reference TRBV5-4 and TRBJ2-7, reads ETGVTQSPTHLIKTRGQQVTLRCSSQSGHNTVSWYQQALGQGPQFIFQYYREEENGRGNFPPRFSGLQFPNYSSELNVNALELDDSALYLCASSFGTGRRGAYEQYFGPGTRLTVT.

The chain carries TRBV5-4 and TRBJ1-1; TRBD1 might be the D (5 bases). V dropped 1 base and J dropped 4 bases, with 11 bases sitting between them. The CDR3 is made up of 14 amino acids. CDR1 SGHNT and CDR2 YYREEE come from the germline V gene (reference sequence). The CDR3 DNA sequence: TGTGCCAGCAGCTTGAATGGGGCGAGCACTGAAGCTTTCTTT. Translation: CASSLNGASTEAFF.

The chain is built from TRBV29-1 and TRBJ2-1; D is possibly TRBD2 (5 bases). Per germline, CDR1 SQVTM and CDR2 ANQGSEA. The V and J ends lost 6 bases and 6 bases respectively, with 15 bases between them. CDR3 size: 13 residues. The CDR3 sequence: CSVIYGNFNEQFF. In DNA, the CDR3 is TGCAGCGTCATTTACGGGAATTTCAATGAGCAGTTCTTC.

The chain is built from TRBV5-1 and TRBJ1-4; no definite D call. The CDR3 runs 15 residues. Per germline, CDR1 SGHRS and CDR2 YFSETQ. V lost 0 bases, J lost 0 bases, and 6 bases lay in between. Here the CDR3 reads CASSLGSATNEKLFF. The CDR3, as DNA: TGCGCCAGCAGCTTGGGCAGTGCAACTAATGAAAAACTGTTTTTT.

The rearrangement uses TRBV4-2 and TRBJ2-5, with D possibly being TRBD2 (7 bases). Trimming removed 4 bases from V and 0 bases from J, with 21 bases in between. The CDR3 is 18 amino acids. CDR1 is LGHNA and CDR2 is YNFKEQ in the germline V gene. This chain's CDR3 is CASSPKGGGGLYQETQYF. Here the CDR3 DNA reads TGTGCCAGCAGCCCTAAAGGAGGCGGGGGCCTATACCAAGAGACCCAGTACTTC.

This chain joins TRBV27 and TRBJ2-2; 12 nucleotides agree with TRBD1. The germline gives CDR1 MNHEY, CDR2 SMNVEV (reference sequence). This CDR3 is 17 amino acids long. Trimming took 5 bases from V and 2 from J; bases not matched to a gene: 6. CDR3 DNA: TGTGCCAGCAGTCTGGGGACAGGGGGCGTAAACACCGGGGAGCTGTTTTTT. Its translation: CASSLGTGGVNTGELFF.

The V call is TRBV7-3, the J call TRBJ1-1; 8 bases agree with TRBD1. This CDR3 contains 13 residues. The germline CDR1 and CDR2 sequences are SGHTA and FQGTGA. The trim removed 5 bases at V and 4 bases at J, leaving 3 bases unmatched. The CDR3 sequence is CASSQGQGTEAFF. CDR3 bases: TGTGCCAGCAGCCAAGGACAGGGCACTGAAGCTTTCTTT.

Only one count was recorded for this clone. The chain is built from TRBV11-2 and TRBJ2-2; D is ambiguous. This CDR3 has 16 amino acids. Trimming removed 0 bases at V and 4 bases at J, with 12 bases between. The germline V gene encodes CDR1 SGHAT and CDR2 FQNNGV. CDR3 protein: CASSLDPPPSTGELFF. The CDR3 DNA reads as TGTGCCAGCAGCTTAGACCCACCCCCTAGCACCGGGGAGCTGTTTTTT.

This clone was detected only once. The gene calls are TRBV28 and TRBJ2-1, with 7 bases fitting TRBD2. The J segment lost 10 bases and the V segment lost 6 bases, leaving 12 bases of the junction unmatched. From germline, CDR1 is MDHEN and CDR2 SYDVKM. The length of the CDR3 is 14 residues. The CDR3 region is CASRELSAGREQFF. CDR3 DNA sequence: TGTGCCAGCAGAGAACTCTCCGCCGGGAGGGAGCAGTTCTTC.

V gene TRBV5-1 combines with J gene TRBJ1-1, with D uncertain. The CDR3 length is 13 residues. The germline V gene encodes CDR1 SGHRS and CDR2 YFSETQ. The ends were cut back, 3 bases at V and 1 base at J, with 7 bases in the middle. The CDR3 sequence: CASSYGPNTEAFF. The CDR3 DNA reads TGCGCCAGCAGCTATGGGCCGAACACTGAAGCTTTCTTT.